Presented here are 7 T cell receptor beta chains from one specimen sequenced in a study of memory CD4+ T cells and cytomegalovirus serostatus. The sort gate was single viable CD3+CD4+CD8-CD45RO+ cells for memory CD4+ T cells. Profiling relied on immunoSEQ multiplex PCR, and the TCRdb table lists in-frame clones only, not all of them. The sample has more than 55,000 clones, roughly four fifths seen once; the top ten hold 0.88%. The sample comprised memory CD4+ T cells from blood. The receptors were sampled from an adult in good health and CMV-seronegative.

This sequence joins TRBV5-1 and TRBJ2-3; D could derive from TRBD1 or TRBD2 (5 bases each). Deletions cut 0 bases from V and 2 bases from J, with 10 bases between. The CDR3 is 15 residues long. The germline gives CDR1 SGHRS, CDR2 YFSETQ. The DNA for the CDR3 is TGCGCCAGCAGCTTGGGTGGGACGGACACAGATACGCAGTATTTT. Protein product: CASSLGGTDTDTQYF.

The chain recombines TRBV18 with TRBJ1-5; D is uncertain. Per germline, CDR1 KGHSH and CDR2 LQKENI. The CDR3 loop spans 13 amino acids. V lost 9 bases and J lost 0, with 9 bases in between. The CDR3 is CASGRDSNQPQHF. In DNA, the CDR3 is TGTGCCAGTGGACGGGATAGCAATCAGCCCCAGCATTTT.

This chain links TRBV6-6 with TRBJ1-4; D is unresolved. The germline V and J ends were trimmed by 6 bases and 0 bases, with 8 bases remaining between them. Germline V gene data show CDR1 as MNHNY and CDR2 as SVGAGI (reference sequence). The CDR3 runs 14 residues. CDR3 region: CASRPTATNEKLFF. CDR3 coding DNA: TGTGCCAGCAGACCGACGGCAACTAATGAAAAACTGTTTTTT.

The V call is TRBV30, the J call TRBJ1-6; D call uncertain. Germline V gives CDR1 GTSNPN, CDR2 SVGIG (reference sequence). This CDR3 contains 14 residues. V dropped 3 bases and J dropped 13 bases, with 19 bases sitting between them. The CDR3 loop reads CAWRARSRGEPLHF. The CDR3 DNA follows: TGTGCCTGGAGAGCGAGAAGTCGCGGGGAGCCCCTCCACTTT. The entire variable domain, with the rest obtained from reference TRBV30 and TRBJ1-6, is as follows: SQTIHQWPATLVQPVGSPLSLECTVEGTSNPNLYWYRQAAGRGLQLLFYSVGIGQISSEVPQNLSASRPQDRQFILSSKKLLLSDSGFYLCAWRARSRGEPLHFGNGTRLTVT.

CDR3 region: CATTGGYNEQFF. CDR3 in DNA: TGTGCCACCACAGGGGGCTACAATGAGCAGTTCTTC. The chain recombines TRBV28 with TRBJ2-1; 8 positions agree with TRBD1. Germline CDR1 MDHEN, CDR2 SYDVKM. The CDR3 is made up of 12 amino acids. J was trimmed by 3 bases and V by 10 bases; bases with no gene match: 2.

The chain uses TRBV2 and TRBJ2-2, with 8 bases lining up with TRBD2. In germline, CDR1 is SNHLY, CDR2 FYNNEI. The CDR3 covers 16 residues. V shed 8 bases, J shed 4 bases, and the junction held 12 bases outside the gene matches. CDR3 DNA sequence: TGTGCCAGCGCCAAGTCAGCGGGAGCCGCCACCGGGGAGCTGTTTTTT. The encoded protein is CASAKSAGAATGELFF.

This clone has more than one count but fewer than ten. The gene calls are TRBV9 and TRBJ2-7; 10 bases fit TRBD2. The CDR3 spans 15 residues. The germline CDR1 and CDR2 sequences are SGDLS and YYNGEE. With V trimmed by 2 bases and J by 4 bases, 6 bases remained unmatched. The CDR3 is CASSVRAGGPYEQYF. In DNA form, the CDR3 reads TGTGCCAGCAGCGTCCGAGCGGGGGGGCCTTACGAGCAGTACTTC.